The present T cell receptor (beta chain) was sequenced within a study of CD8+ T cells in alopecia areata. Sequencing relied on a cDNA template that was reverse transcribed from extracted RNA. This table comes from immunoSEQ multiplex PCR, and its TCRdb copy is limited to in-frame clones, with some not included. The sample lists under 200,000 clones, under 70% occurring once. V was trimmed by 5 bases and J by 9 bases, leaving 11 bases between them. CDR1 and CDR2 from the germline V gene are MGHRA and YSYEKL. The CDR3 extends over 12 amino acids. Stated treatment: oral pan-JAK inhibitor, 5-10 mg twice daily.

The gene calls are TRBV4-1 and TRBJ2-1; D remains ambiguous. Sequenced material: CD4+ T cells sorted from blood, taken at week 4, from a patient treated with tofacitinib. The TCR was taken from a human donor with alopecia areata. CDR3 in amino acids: CASSAPRREQFF. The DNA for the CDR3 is TGCGCCAGCAGCGCTCCTAGGCGTGAGCAGTTCTTC.